A selection of T cell receptor beta chains follows, all from one sample in a study of shared T cell receptors in the human thymus. Sequencing used immunoSEQ multiplex PCR; TCRdb keeps in-frame clones, though not all of them. Found here are about 380,000 clones, 85% to 95% of them singletons; the top ten hold approximately 0.02%. The sequenced sample consisted of thymocytes. These receptors were taken from a human donor. Both conserved end residues are part of each CDR3. The D gene is left open where the match is weak.

V	D	J	CDR3	DNA
TRBV4-2	TRBD2	TRBJ2-7	CASSSDPGGTVSYEQYF	TGTGCCAGCAGCTCTGACCCGGGGGGGACGGTTTCCTACGAGCAGTACTTC
TRBV28	TRBD1	TRBJ2-7	CASSLPGTVNEQYF	TGTGCCAGCAGTTTACCCGGGACAGTCAACGAGCAGTACTTC
TRBV5-1	.	TRBJ1-4	CASSLIGQGLEKLFF	TGCGCCAGCAGCTTGATAGGTCAGGGGCTTGAAAAACTGTTTTTT
TRBV19	.	TRBJ2-6	CASRCYPGTSPSGANVLTF	TGTGCCAGTAGGTGTTATCCCGGGACTTCTCCCTCTGGGGCCAACGTCCTGACTTTC
TRBV6-1	.	TRBJ1-2	CASSDFGRQQVRDNYGYTF	TGTGCCAGCAGTGACTTTGGTAGACAACAAGTCCGGGACAACTATGGCTACACCTTC
TRBV4-1	.	TRBJ1-2	CASSSLKNRKTYGYTF	TGCGCCAGCAGCTCGTTGAAGAACCGAAAGACCTATGGCTACACCTTC
TRBV27	.	TRBJ1-2	CASSFLGPYGYTF	TGTGCCAGCAGTTTCTTGGGGCCCTATGGCTACACCTTC
TRBV7-3	TRBD2	TRBJ2-3	CASSLNRLAGAPHADTQYF	TGTGCCAGCAGCCTCAACCGACTAGCGGGAGCCCCCCACGCAGATACGCAGTATTTT
TRBV27	.	TRBJ2-5	CARRLRWQGLQETQYF	TGTGCCAGGAGGCTACGGTGGCAGGGGCTCCAAGAGACCCAGTACTTC
TRBV29-1	TRBD1	TRBJ1-4	CSVPVRDRAREKLFF	TGCAGCGTCCCCGTGCGGGACAGGGCTCGTGAAAAACTGTTTTTT
TRBV20-1	.	TRBJ1-2	CSAWSSYGYTF	TGCAGTGCTTGGAGCTCCTACGGCTACACCTTC
TRBV7-7	.	TRBJ2-7	CASSLAVRTEHYEQYF	TGTGCTAGCAGCTTAGCGGTCCGGACAGAGCACTACGAGCAGTACTTC
TRBV5-4	TRBD1	TRBJ2-2	CASSLPGPDRANTGELFF	TGTGCCAGCAGCTTGCCTGGGCCGGACAGGGCGAACACCGGGGAGCTGTTTTTT
TRBV5-1	TRBD1	TRBJ2-5	CASSWGTGVGETQYF	TGCGCCAGCAGCTGGGGGACAGGGGTTGGGGAGACCCAGTACTTC
TRBV16	TRBD1	TRBJ1-2	CASSPPGGIYGYTF	TGTGCCAGCAGCCCCCCAGGGGGGATCTATGGCTACACCTTC
TRBV19	TRBD1	TRBJ1-1	CASSPQRDSMNTEAFF	TGTGCCAGTAGTCCCCAGCGGGACAGCATGAACACTGAAGCTTTCTTT
TRBV4-2	TRBD2	TRBJ2-7	CASSQVSSGTSAYEQYF	TGTGCCAGCAGCCAAGTTTCTTCCGGGACTAGTGCCTACGAGCAGTACTTC
TRBV28	TRBD2	TRBJ2-2	CASLRLAPTGELFF	TGTGCCAGCCTGAGACTAGCGCCAACCGGGGAGCTGTTTTTT
TRBV12-5	TRBD2	TRBJ2-3	CASGLVPASGRDTDTQYF	TGTGCTAGTGGTTTGGTACCCGCTAGCGGGAGGGACACAGATACGCAGTATTTT
TRBV11-2	.	TRBJ1-1	CASSSPEAFF	TGTGCCAGCAGCTCTCCGGAAGCTTTCTTT